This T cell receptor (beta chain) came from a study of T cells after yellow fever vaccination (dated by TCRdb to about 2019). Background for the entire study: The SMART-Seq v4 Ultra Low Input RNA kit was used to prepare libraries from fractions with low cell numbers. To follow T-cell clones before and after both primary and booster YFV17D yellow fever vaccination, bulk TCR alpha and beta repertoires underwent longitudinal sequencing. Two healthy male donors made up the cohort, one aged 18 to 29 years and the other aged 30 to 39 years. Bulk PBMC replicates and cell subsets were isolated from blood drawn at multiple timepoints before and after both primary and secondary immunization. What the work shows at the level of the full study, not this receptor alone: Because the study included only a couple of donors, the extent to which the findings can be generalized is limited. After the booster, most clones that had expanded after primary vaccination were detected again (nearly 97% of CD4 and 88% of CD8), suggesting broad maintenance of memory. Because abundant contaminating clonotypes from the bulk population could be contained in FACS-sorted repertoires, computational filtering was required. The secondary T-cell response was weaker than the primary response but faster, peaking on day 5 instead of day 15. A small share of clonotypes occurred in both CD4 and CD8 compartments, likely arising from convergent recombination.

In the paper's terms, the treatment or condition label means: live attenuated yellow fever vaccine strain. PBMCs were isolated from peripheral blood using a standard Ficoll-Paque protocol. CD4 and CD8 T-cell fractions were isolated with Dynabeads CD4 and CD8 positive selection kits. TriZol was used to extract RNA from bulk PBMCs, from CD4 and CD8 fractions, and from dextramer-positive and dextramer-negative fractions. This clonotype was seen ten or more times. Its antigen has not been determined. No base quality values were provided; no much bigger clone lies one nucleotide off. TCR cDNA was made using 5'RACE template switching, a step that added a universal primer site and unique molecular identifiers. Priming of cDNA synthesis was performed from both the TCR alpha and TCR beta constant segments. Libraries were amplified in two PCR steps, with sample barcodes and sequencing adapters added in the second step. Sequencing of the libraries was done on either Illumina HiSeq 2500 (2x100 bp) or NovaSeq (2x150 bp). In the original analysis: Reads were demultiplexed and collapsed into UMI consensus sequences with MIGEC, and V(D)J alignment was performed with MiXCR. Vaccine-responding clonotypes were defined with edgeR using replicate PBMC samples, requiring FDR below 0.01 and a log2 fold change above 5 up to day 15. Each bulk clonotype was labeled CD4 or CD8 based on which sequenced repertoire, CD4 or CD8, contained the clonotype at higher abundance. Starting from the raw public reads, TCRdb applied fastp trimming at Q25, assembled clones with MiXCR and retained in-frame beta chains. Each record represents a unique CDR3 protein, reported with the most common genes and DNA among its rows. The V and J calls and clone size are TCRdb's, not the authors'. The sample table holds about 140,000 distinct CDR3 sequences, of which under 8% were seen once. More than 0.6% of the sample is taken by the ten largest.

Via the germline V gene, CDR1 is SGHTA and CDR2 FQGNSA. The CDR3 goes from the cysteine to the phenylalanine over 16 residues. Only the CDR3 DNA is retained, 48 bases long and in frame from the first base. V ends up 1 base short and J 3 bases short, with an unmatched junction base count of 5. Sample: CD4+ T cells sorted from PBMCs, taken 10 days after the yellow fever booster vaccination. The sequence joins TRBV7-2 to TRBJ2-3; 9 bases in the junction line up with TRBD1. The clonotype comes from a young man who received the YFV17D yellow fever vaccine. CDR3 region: CASSLVGTGRTDTQYF. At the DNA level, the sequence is TGTGCCAGCAGCTTAGTCGGGACAGGGCGAACAGATACGCAGTATTTT.